Following are 10 T cell receptor beta chains from one sample sequenced in a study of Graves' ophthalmopathy and Graves' hyperthyroidism. RNA transcripts were the template, and TCR beta CDR3 regions were amplified from them. HTBI-primed RT-PCR formed the first round, and a multiplex PCR formed the second. TCRdb passed the multiplex PCR reads through MiXCR, listing each CDR3 protein once. The table has around 1.1 million distinct CDR3 sequences, approximately 35% seen once. Sample: peripheral blood or thyroid tissue (not recorded which). These receptors were collected from an adult man with Graves' hyperthyroidism.

The sample holds many counts of this clonotype. No DNA is shown, since the ends of the CDR3 on it are uncertain; the CDR3 is the one TCRdb lists. V usage is TRBV29-1 and J usage is TRBJ1-2; the table names TRBD1, a call not compared with the DNA. Germline V CDR1 and CDR2: SQVTM, ANQGSEA. With termini counted, the CDR3 has 10 amino acids. CDR3 in amino acids: CSVGAGSFTF.

Of note for this clonotype: A much bigger clone sits one base away, suggesting this may be a read error. J is TRBJ1-1 and V is TRBV11-1, with D perhaps matching TRBD1 (5 bases). Germline CDR1 and CDR2: SGHAT and FQDESV (reference sequence). Trimming took 5 bases from V and 4 from J, leaving 32 bases between them. The CDR3 extends over 20 amino acids. The DNA of the CDR3 is TGTGCCAGCAGCCCGCGAGGCGTTGGGTCAGGGCGGCTGGGTGGCACTGAAGCTTTCTTT. Amino acid sequence: CASSPRGVGSGRLGGTEAFF.

This clonotype occurred a few times. The V call is TRBV11-2, the J call TRBJ1-4, with TRBD1 matching over 7 bases. The trim removed 10 bases at V and 6 bases at J, leaving 14 bases unmatched. Germline V gives CDR1 SGHAT, CDR2 FQNNGV. CDR3 size: 15 residues. The CDR3 loop reads CATRPEGAVDEKLFF. For the CDR3, the DNA is TGTGCCACCAGACCCGAGGGGGCCGTAGATGAAAAACTGTTTTTT.

The sample holds many counts of this clonotype. The rearrangement links TRBV9 to TRBJ2-2; the D gene is possibly TRBD1 (5 bases). V lost 1 base and J 1 base, leaving 11 bases between the germline ends. In germline, CDR1 is SGDLS, CDR2 YYNGEE. The CDR3 is 16 amino acids. CDR3 DNA sequence: TGTGCCAGCAGCGTATCCCCAGGGCTGAACACCGGGGAGCTGTTTTTT. As protein: CASSVSPGLNTGELFF.

This clonotype showed up many times. The gene calls are TRBV25-1 and TRBJ2-6, with D perhaps matching TRBD1 or TRBD2 (6 bases each). The CDR3 is 18 amino acids. The V gene lost 7 bases and the J gene lost 4 bases, with 23 bases spanning the gap. The germline CDR1 and CDR2 sequences are MGHDK and SYGVNS. The CDR3 sequence: CASKGGRDPTGGANVLTF. For the CDR3, the DNA is TGTGCCAGCAAGGGGGGTCGGGACCCAACCGGGGGGGCCAACGTCCTGACTTTC.

J is TRBJ2-3 and V is TRBV29-1; the match to TRBD2 covers 7 bases. The germline V gene has CDR1 SQVTM and CDR2 ANQGSEA. The CDR3 runs to 16 residues. Trimming cost V 0 bases and J 2 bases; bases outside gene matches: 8. The CDR3 DNA reads as TGCAGCGTTGAAGATTTTACTAGCGTATACACAGATACGCAGTATTTT. Translated: CSVEDFTSVYTDTQYF.

In this sample, this clonotype turned up many times. The chain joins TRBV4-2 to TRBJ1-3; unclear D gene. Between the trimmed V and J ends, which lost 0 bases and 7 bases, there was a span of 10 bases. Germline CDR1 LGHNA, CDR2 YNFKEQ. The CDR3 runs 14 residues. The CDR3 loop is CASSQDPNGNTIYF. CDR3 nucleotides: TGTGCCAGCAGCCAAGATCCAAACGGGAACACCATATATTTT.

At least ten counts were recorded for this clonotype. V gene TRBV5-1 combines with J gene TRBJ1-1; a weak D match, TRBD1 (6 bases). Looked up from germline, CDR1 is SGHRS and CDR2 is YFSETQ. The CDR3 consists of 13 residues. Trimming removed 6 bases from V and 4 bases from J, with 13 bases in between. CDR3 in amino acids: CASTIEGGTEAFF. Written as DNA, the CDR3 is TGCGCCAGCACTATTGAGGGGGGCACTGAAGCTTTCTTT.

This clonotype has a count of ten or more. J is TRBJ1-5 and V is TRBV19; TRBD1 might be the D (6 bases). CDR3 length: 15 residues. In germline, CDR1 is LNHDA, CDR2 SQIVND (reference sequence). V was clipped by 6 bases and J by 2 bases, with 14 bases between them. In DNA form, the CDR3 reads TGTGCCAGTAGGAGGAGGGGGGAAGGCAATCAGCCCCAGCATTTT. Amino acid sequence: CASRRRGEGNQPQHF.

In regard to this clonotype: Possible read error: a much larger clone is one base away. The CDR3 does not close with the conserved phenylalanine or tryptophan, likely indicating a read error. The V and J genes are TRBV11-2 and TRBJ2-7; TRBD2 might be the D (5 bases). V was clipped by 5 bases and J by 2 bases, with 13 bases between them. The germline gives CDR1 SGHAT, CDR2 FQNNGV. The CDR3 is made up of 14 amino acids. The CDR3 DNA reads as TGTGCCAGCAGCCAGCACGGAGGAACCTACGAGCAGTACTCC. Translation gives CASSQHGGTYEQYS.